Each of the 17 T cell receptor beta chains below was sequenced from the same sample in a study of T cells in pancreatic ductal adenocarcinoma. The repertoire was sequenced with immunoSEQ multiplex PCR; TCRdb's copy has only in-frame clones and lacks some. The sample lists around 94,000 clones; about 95% were seen once. Surgery without prior neoadjuvant therapy was the treatment of the selected pancreatic ductal adenocarcinoma patients. Material for sequencing was PBMCs. Source of these receptors: a human donor with pancreatic ductal adenocarcinoma.

V gene TRBV28 combines with J gene TRBJ1-5; tentative D call: TRBD1 (5 bases). Germline V gene lookup returns CDR1 MDHEN and CDR2 SYDVKM. Trimming took off 8 bases at V and 3 bases at J, with 8 bases between the two ends. The CDR3 consists of 12 residues. The CDR3 sequence: CASRRVNQPQHF. CDR3 nucleotides: TGTGCCAGCCGCAGGGTCAATCAGCCCCAGCATTTT.

This sequence joins TRBV28 and TRBJ2-3, with 11 bases fitting TRBD2. The CDR3 spans 14 residues. The germline V gene has CDR1 MDHEN and CDR2 SYDVKM. J was trimmed by 2 bases and V by 8 bases; bases with no gene match: 3. CDR3 residues: CASGLAGLTDTQYF. In DNA form, the CDR3 reads TGTGCCAGCGGACTAGCGGGCCTCACAGATACGCAGTATTTT.

The CDR3 DNA reads as TGTGCCAGCAGCTCCCACGCGGGGGTTAATGAGCAGTTCTTC. Its protein product is CASSSHAGVNEQFF. The rearrangement links TRBV7-2 to TRBJ2-1; TRBD2 agrees at 7 bases. Germline trimming cut 4 bases from V and 7 bases from J; bases unmatched to any gene: 7. There are 14 residues in the CDR3. Looked up from germline, CDR1 is SGHTA and CDR2 is FQGNSA.

The V call is TRBV7-9, the J call TRBJ1-1; possible D gene TRBD1, 5 bases. Looked up from germline, CDR1 is SEHNR and CDR2 is FQNEAQ (reference sequence). The CDR3 loop spans 13 amino acids. Trimming left V 5 bases short and J 0 bases short, with 7 bases between. For the CDR3, the DNA is TGTGCCAGCAGCACGGACATGAACACTGAAGCTTTCTTT. Its protein product is CASSTDMNTEAFF.

The chain is built from TRBV6-6 and TRBJ2-1; D may be TRBD1 (5 bases). Germline CDR1 is MNHNY and CDR2 is SVGAGI (reference sequence). V was pared by 0 bases and J by 4 bases, with 7 bases between. The CDR3 is made up of 14 amino acids. CDR3 in DNA: TGTGCCAGCAGTTACTCGAAGGGGTACAATGAGCAGTTCTTC. As protein: CASSYSKGYNEQFF.

The chain links TRBV12-5 to TRBJ2-7, with 7 bases identical to TRBD2. This CDR3 region has 11 residues. V shed 7 bases and J 5 bases; nucleotides not matched to a gene: 2. Germline V gene data show CDR1 as LGHNT and CDR2 as FRNRAP. CDR3 region: CASDGGNEQYF. The CDR3 DNA follows: TGTGCTAGTGACGGGGGGAACGAGCAGTACTTC.

The rearrangement uses TRBV4-1 and TRBJ2-1, with TRBD2 identical over 16 bases. The CDR3 is 19 residues long. Germline loops: CDR1 MGHRA, CDR2 YSYEKL. The junction had 13 bases not matched to a gene; V was cut back by 4 bases and J by 7 bases. CDR3 residues: CASSLYLSGTSGRVNEQFF. The CDR3 DNA follows: TGCGCCAGCAGCCTTTACCTTTCCGGGACTAGCGGGAGGGTGAATGAGCAGTTCTTC.

The V gene is TRBV6-1, the J gene TRBJ2-7, with 10 bases lining up with TRBD1. Germline CDR1 is MNHNS and CDR2 is SASEGT. There are 14 residues in the CDR3. J gave up 4 bases and V 6 bases, and 6 bases lay outside the gene matches. This CDR3 reads CASRAGTGVYEQYF. CDR3 sequence (DNA): TGTGCCAGCAGGGCCGGGACAGGGGTATACGAGCAGTACTTC.

This chain connects TRBV9 to TRBJ2-2; possible D gene TRBD2, 6 bases. The length of the CDR3 is 16 residues. Per the germline V gene, CDR1 is SGDLS and CDR2 is YYNGEE. Trimming removed 1 base from V and 4 bases from J, with 14 bases in between. The CDR3 reads CASSVIGGGGTGELFF. The CDR3 DNA is TGTGCCAGCAGCGTAATTGGGGGAGGTGGCACCGGGGAGCTGTTTTTT.

The chain recombines TRBV29-1 with TRBJ2-3; D is perhaps TRBD2 (6 bases). The germline CDR1 and CDR2 sequences are SQVTM and ANQGSEA. The V end lost 8 bases, the J end lost 0 bases, and 15 bases lay between the germline ends. The CDR3 has 14 residues. The DNA of the CDR3 is TGCAGCTCAAGAGCGGGTCCTAGCACAGATACGCAGTATTTT. The encoded protein is CSSRAGPSTDTQYF.

This chain uses TRBV10-3 with TRBJ2-7, with 7 positions matching TRBD1. The V and J ends lost 3 bases and 4 bases, in that order; junction bases with no gene match: 6. CDR1 and CDR2 from the germline V gene are ENHRY and SYGVKD. The CDR3 is 14 residues long. The CDR3 is CAISDEGAGYEQYF. CDR3 DNA sequence: TGTGCCATCAGTGACGAGGGGGCAGGGTACGAGCAGTACTTC.

This chain connects TRBV19 to TRBJ2-2, with 10 bases matching TRBD1. CDR3 length: 15 residues. Germline-derived CDR1 and CDR2 are LNHDA and SQIVND (reference sequence). The J segment lost 7 bases and the V segment lost 5 bases, leaving 7 bases of the junction unmatched. This chain's CDR3 is CASSSAGTGVGELFF. The CDR3 bases are TGTGCCAGTAGTTCCGCCGGGACAGGGGTCGGGGAGCTGTTTTTT.

The CDR3 DNA is TGCGCCAGCAGCCAAGACGGGGACCCAGGGGGCTATGGCTACACCTTC. Its translation: CASSQDGDPGGYGYTF. The V and J genes are TRBV4-1 and TRBJ1-2; the match to TRBD1 covers 7 bases. In germline, CDR1 is MGHRA, CDR2 YSYEKL. The length of the CDR3 is 16 residues. With V trimmed by 0 bases and J by 4 bases, 8 bases remained unmatched.

This rearrangement joins TRBV9 to TRBJ1-1; unclear D gene. The CDR3 length is 14 residues. V was cut by 0 bases and J by 4 bases, with 10 bases left in between. Germline CDR1 is SGDLS and CDR2 is YYNGEE. The CDR3 loop reads CASSVDYRPTEAFF. The CDR3 DNA reads TGTGCCAGCAGCGTAGATTACAGACCCACTGAAGCTTTCTTT.

The chain employs TRBV11-1 and TRBJ2-1; 8 bases map to TRBD2. The CDR3 has 17 amino acids. From germline, CDR1 is SGHAT and CDR2 FQDESV (reference sequence). The V segment lost 2 bases and the J segment 4 bases; nucleotides outside the gene matches: 10. The CDR3 loop reads CASSLPQREQDYNEQFF. The CDR3 DNA sequence: TGTGCCAGCAGCTTACCCCAGCGGGAGCAAGATTACAATGAGCAGTTCTTC.

This clone was seen just once. This chain links TRBV10-1 with TRBJ2-7, with 7 bases lining up with TRBD1. Germline CDR1 WNHNN, CDR2 SYGVQD (reference sequence). V lost 6 bases to trimming and J lost 3 bases; unmatched junction nucleotides: 5. The CDR3 sequence is 13 residues long. CDR3 nucleotides: TGCGCCAGCAGCCCGGGACAGCTCTACGAGCAGTACTTC. Amino acid sequence: CASSPGQLYEQYF.

The chain carries TRBV7-6 and TRBJ2-3, with 8 bases matching TRBD2. Germline V gene sequence: CDR1 SGHVS, CDR2 FNYEAQ. This CDR3 region has 17 residues. J gave up 0 bases and V 0 bases, and 5 bases lay outside the gene matches. The CDR3 DNA reads as TGTGCCAGCAGCTTAGCGGTCGGGAGGGGCAGCACAGATACGCAGTATTTT. This sequence encodes CASSLAVGRGSTDTQYF.